This T cell receptor (beta chain) comes out of a study of cytomegalovirus exposure and HLA in healthy donors. Study results and limitations: Being indistinguishable, some V segments were excluded, TRBV6-2 and TRBV6-3 among them. HLA restriction was apparent for most CMV-associated TCR beta chains in a later analysis.

Trimming cost V 4 bases and J 10 bases, with 14 bases left between them. The CDR3 has 13 residues. Germline values: CDR1 SGHNT, CDR2 YENEEA. Of note for this clone: What it binds is not known.

PCR used 60 Vbeta primers and 13 Jbeta primers. TCRdb keeps only in-frame clones here, not all; method: immunoSEQ multiplex PCR. The sample has 130,000 or so clones, 65% to 80% seen once. The chain uses TRBV11-3 and TRBJ2-1, with D possibly matching TRBD2 (6 bases). The TCR sequence derives from a woman aged 18-29 years in good health and CMV-seronegative. The sequencing sample was made of PBMCs. In DNA, the CDR3 is TGTGCCAGCAGCTCTTTAATAGCGGCCGAGCAGTTCTTC. Translated: CASSSLIAAEQFF.